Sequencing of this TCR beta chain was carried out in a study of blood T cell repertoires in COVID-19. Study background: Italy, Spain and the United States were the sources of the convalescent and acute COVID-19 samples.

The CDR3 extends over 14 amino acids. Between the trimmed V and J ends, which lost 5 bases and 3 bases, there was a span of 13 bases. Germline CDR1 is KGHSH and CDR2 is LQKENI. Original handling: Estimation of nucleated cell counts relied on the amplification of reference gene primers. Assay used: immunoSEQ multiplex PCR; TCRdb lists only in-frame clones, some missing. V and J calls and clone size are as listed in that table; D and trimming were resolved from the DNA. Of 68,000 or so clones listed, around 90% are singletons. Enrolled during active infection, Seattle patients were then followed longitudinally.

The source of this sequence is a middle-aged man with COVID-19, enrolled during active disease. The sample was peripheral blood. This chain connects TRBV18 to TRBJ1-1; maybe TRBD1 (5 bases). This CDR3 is CASSKRGGDTEAFF. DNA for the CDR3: TGTGCCAGCTCAAAGCGGGGGGGTGACACTGAAGCTTTCTTT.